The 17 T cell receptor beta chains below were found in one sample sequenced in a study of CD4+ T cells in melanoma (dated by TCRdb to between 2020 and 2023). Receptors were amplified or captured by the immunoSEQ multiplex PCR assay. Entries here come from immuneACCESS through TCRdb and include only in-frame sequences with V and J called. Some clones fail to appear in such tables; in the studies checked, an unresolved V gene covers under half of the shortfall, and the cause of the remainder is unknown. The sample yields about 54,000 clones; 55% to 75% were counted once. The top ten clonotypes cover approximately 5% of the sample. Sequencing used tumor tissue. These receptors all come from a human donor with melanoma.

This sequence joins TRBV28 and TRBJ1-5; 8 bases fit TRBD1. Germline-derived CDR1 and CDR2 are MDHEN and SYDVKM. The V and J ends lost 7 bases and 4 bases, in that order; junction bases with no gene match: 9. The CDR3 length is 15 residues. The CDR3 sequence is CASKSRTGINQPQHF. CDR3 sequence (DNA): TGTGCCAGCAAAAGCAGGACAGGGATTAATCAGCCCCAGCATTTT.

This chain links TRBV6-6 with TRBJ2-5, with D tentatively TRBD2 (6 bases). V lost 7 bases and J lost 0, with 12 bases in between. Per germline, CDR1 MNHNY and CDR2 SVGAGI (reference sequence). The CDR3 has 14 amino acids. The CDR3 spells CASKHSGNQETQYF. The DNA of the CDR3 is TGTGCCAGCAAACATAGCGGAAACCAAGAGACCCAGTACTTC.

V usage is TRBV7-8 and J usage is TRBJ2-1; TRBD1 matches at 8 bases. Trimming took 2 bases from V and 2 from J; bases not matched to a gene: 5. Looked up from germline, CDR1 is SGHVS and CDR2 is FQNEAQ. The CDR3 contains 16 residues. The CDR3 region has the DNA TGTGCCAGCAGCTTACAGGGGGCGCGGGCCTACAATGAGCAGTTCTTC. Translated, it gives CASSLQGARAYNEQFF.

The rearrangement joins TRBV9 to TRBJ1-3; unclear D gene. The CDR3 has 16 amino acids. The germline V and J ends were trimmed by 0 bases and 0 bases, with 10 bases remaining between them. Germline lookup yields CDR1 SGDLS and CDR2 YYNGEE. This CDR3 reads CASSVELSGSGNTIYF. CDR3 DNA sequence: TGTGCCAGCAGCGTAGAGCTCTCAGGCTCTGGAAACACCATATATTTT.

This clone was counted once. The rearrangement links TRBV19 to TRBJ1-1; D is ambiguous. CDR1 is LNHDA, CDR2 SQIVND, per germline (reference sequence). V was cut by 5 bases and J by 5 bases, with 24 bases left in between. This CDR3 spans 17 amino acids. CDR3 region: CASSASSNTVQWTEAFF. The CDR3, as DNA: TGTGCCAGTAGTGCCAGCTCGAACACAGTACAATGGACTGAAGCTTTCTTT.

V is TRBV10-3 and J is TRBJ1-2, with D unclear. Germline V gene sequence: CDR1 ENHRY, CDR2 SYGVKD. Trimming pared 6 bases from V and 5 bases from J, leaving 16 bases between. There are 14 residues in the CDR3. CDR3 in DNA: TGTGCCATCAGCCCGGTAGGGTCGGCGTATGGCTACACCTTC. Its translation: CAISPVGSAYGYTF.

The chain carries TRBV27 and TRBJ2-5; TRBD2 agrees at 11 bases. CDR3 length equals 15 residues. After removal of 6 bases from V and 5 bases from J, the junction contained 8 bases not matched to a gene. Germline V gene data show CDR1 as MNHEY and CDR2 as SMNVEV (reference sequence). Here the CDR3 DNA reads TGTGCCAGCAGCATAGCGGGGGGGCTTAGGGAGACCCAGTACTTC. Translated: CASSIAGGLRETQYF.

The V call is TRBV7-8, the J call TRBJ2-5; possibly TRBD1 for D (5 bases). CDR3 length: 16 residues. From germline, CDR1 is SGHVS and CDR2 FQNEAQ. Trimming shortened V by 1 base and J by 2 bases, and 14 bases separated the two germline ends. The CDR3 reads CASSLGAGIRQETQYF. In DNA, the CDR3 is TGTGCCAGCAGCTTAGGTGCAGGGATCCGACAAGAGACCCAGTACTTC. The full variable domain, completed using reference TRBV7-8 and TRBJ2-5, is GAGVSQSPRYKVAKRGQDVALRCDPISGHVSLFWYQQALGQGPEFLTYFQNEAQLDKSGLPSDRFFAERPEGSVSTLKIQRTQQEDSAVYLCASSLGAGIRQETQYFGPGTRLLVL.

The chain carries TRBV28 and TRBJ1-2; 8 bases agree with TRBD1. CDR3 length: 14 residues. The trim removed 6 bases at V and 5 bases at J, leaving 8 bases unmatched. CDR1 and CDR2 (germline): MDHEN, SYDVKM. The CDR3 loop is CASRSGTGEYGYTF. CDR3 DNA sequence: TGTGCCAGCAGGTCGGGGACAGGAGAGTATGGCTACACCTTC.

This chain joins TRBV7-2 and TRBJ1-6, with D possibly matching TRBD1 (5 bases). The CDR3 contains 17 residues. Germline CDR1 SGHTA, CDR2 FQGNSA. V dropped 1 base and J dropped 3 bases, with 13 bases sitting between them. The CDR3 here is CASSLVGGRGYNSPLHF. The CDR3 DNA follows: TGTGCCAGCAGCTTAGTGGGGGGTAGGGGCTATAATTCACCCCTCCACTTT.

V usage is TRBV6-5 and J usage is TRBJ2-7; TRBD1 matches 8 bases. Per germline, CDR1 MNHEY and CDR2 SVGAGI. The J segment lost 2 bases and the V segment lost 7 bases, leaving 7 bases of the junction unmatched. The CDR3 loop spans 14 amino acids. CDR3 sequence (DNA): TGTGCCAGCAAACCGGGACAGGCAACCTACGAGCAGTACTTC. As protein: CASKPGQATYEQYF.

The chain uses TRBV19 and TRBJ1-3; 7 nucleotides align to TRBD1. This CDR3 is 15 amino acids long. The germline V gene encodes CDR1 LNHDA and CDR2 SQIVND (reference sequence). The trim removed 4 bases at V and 6 bases at J, leaving 9 bases unmatched. This CDR3 is CASSRTGDMENTIYF. CDR3 DNA: TGTGCCAGTAGTAGGACAGGAGACATGGAAAACACCATATATTTT.

This clone was detected only a few times. V is TRBV11-3 and J is TRBJ2-1; 7 nucleotides agree with TRBD2. J gave up 3 bases and V 1 base, and 6 bases lay outside the gene matches. From germline, CDR1 is SGHNT and CDR2 YENEEA. The CDR3 runs to 16 residues. The CDR3 region has the DNA TGTGCCAGCAGCTTAGCCCCCGGGACTAACTACAATGAGCAGTTCTTC. Its translation is CASSLAPGTNYNEQFF.

This clone showed up just a few times. The chain couples TRBV18 to TRBJ1-2; D is undetermined. Trimming removed 1 base from V and 8 bases from J, with 14 bases in between. Germline V gene lookup returns CDR1 KGHSH and CDR2 LQKENI. The CDR3 is 14 amino acids. The CDR3 reads CASSPQGDLGGYTF. CDR3 sequence (DNA): TGTGCCAGCTCACCACAGGGCGATCTCGGGGGCTACACCTTC.

The sample holds many counts of this clone. For the CDR3, the DNA is TGTGCCAGCAGCTTAATGCAGGGGAACTCACCCCTCCACTTT. It encodes CASSLMQGNSPLHF. The chain recombines TRBV7-9 with TRBJ1-6; possibly TRBD1 for D (6 bases). Germline CDR1 SEHNR, CDR2 FQNEAQ (reference sequence). V lost 2 bases, J lost 10 bases, and 12 bases lay in between. The CDR3 spans 14 residues.

Points on this clone: This may stem from a read error, because a much larger clone lies one nucleotide away. This chain joins TRBV27 and TRBJ1-2, with a weak D call TRBD1 (5 bases). Germline values: CDR1 MNHEY, CDR2 SMNVEV (reference sequence). V was trimmed by 6 bases and J by 9 bases, leaving 14 bases between them. The CDR3 is 12 amino acids. In DNA form, the CDR3 reads TGTGCCAGCAGGAGTTGGGGGAATAGCTACACCTTC. Translated, it gives CASRSWGNSYTF.

This clone was counted a few times. The chain combines TRBV29-1 with TRBJ2-2, with 9 nucleotides matching TRBD1. The junction had 6 bases not matched to a gene; V was cut back by 6 bases and J by 4 bases. The CDR3 runs to 14 residues. Per the germline V gene, CDR1 is SQVTM and CDR2 is ANQGSEA. The CDR3 here is CSVSGTGRTGELFF. Written as DNA, the CDR3 is TGCAGCGTGTCCGGGACAGGGCGCACCGGGGAGCTGTTTTTT.